This TCR beta chain appears in the sequencing data of a study of T-cell memory formation after mild COVID-19. Study-level points and caveats: Of the contracting clones, CD4+ ones lay mainly in CM and EM, and CD8+ ones in EMRA. Second-wave clones with a day 37 peak had unconfirmed SARS-CoV-2 specificity.

Germline V lookup: CDR1 DFQATT, CDR2 SNEGSKA (reference sequence). The CDR3 length is 10 residues. Trimming took 5 bases from V and 11 from J, leaving 12 bases between them. Details on this clonotype: Its antigen remains unidentified.

In TCRdb, the 5' RACE reads were re-called with MiXCR into one record per CDR3 protein. The sample gives 550,000 to 700,000 distinct CDR3 sequences, about a sixth of which show up once; 12% is in the top ten. This receptor was identified in an adult woman who had mild COVID-19 (a few samples of this study predate the infection). Cell type and time point are not known. This rearrangement joins TRBV20-1 to TRBJ1-1; D is unclear. The sample taken for sequencing was PBMCs or a T cell subset sorted from them (not recorded which). As DNA, the CDR3 is TGCAGTGCTCGAGGGCTTAAGGCTTTCTTT. Its translation: CSARGLKAFF.